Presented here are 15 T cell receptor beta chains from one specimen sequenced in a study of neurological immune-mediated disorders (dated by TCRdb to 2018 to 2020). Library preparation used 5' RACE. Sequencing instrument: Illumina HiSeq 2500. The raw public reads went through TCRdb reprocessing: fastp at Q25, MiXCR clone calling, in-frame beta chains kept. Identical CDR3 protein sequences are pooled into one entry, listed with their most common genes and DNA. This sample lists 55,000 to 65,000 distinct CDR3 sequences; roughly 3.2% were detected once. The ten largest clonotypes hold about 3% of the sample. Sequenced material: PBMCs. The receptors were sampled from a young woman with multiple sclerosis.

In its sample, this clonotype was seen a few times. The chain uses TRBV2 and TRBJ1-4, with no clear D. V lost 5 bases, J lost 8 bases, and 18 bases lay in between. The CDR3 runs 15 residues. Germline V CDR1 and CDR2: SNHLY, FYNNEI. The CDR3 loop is CASSPLPRGTEKLFF. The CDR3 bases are TGTGCCAGCAGTCCCCTCCCCCGGGGTACCGAAAAACTGTTTTTT.

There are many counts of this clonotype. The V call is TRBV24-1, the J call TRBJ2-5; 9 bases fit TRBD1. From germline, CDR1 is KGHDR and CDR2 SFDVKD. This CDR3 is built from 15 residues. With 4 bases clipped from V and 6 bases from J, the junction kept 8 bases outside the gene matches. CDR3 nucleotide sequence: TGTGCCACCAGTGAGCCCGGACAGGGGACTCAGACCCAGTACTTC. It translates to CATSEPGQGTQTQYF.

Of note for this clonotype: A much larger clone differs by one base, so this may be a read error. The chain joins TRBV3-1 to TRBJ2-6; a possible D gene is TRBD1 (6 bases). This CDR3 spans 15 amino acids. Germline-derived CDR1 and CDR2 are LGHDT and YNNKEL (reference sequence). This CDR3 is CASSQGDTGANVQTF. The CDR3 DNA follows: TGTGCCAGCAGCCAAGGGGACACTGGGGCCAACGTCCAGACTTTC.

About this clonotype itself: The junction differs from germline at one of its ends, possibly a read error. The CDR3 is CASSHVPGQVNQPQNF. As DNA, the CDR3 is TGTGCCAGCAGTCACGTCCCGGGACAGGTTAATCAGCCCCAGAATTTT. The rearrangement links TRBV6-2 or TRBV6-3 to TRBJ1-5; 8 bases agree with TRBD1. This CDR3 is built from 16 residues. Germline V gene data show CDR1 as MNHEY and CDR2 as SVGEGT.

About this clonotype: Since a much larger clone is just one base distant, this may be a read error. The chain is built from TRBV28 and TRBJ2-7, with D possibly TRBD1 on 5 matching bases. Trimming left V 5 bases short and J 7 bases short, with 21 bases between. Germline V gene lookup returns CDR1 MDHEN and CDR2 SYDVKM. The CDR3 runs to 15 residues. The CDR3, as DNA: TGTGCCAGCAGTCCCCTGGGGCACAAGCTCCAAGAGCAGTACTTC. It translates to CASSPLGHKLQEQYF.

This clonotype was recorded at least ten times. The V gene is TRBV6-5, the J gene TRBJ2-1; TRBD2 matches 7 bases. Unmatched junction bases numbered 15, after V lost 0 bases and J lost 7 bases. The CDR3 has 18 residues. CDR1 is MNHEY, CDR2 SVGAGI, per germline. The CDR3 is CASSYSVPASGGRNEQFF. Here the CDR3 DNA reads TGTGCCAGCAGTTACTCGGTGCCAGCCTCGGGGGGACGGAATGAGCAGTTCTTC.

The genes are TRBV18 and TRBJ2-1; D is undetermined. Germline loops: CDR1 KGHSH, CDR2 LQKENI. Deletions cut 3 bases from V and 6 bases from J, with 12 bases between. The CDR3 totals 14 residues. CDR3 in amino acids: CASSPSTGGNEQFF. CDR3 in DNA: TGTGCCAGCTCACCTAGCACCGGTGGCAATGAGCAGTTCTTC.

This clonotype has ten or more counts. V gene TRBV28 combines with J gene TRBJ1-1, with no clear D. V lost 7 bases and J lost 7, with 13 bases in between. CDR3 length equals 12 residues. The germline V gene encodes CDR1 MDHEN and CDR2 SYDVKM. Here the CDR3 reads CASKGLDGEAFF. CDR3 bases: TGTGCCAGCAAAGGTTTGGACGGTGAAGCTTTCTTT.

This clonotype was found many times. This CDR3 reads CASSLGQGQPQHF. CDR3 coding DNA: TGTGCCAGCAGCTTGGGTCAGGGACAGCCCCAGCATTTT. This chain links TRBV5-5 with TRBJ1-5, with a tentative D call TRBD1 (5 bases). The CDR3 runs to 13 residues. Germline V gene data show CDR1 as SGHKS and CDR2 as YYEKEE (reference sequence). Trimming took off 0 bases at V and 7 bases at J, with 8 bases between the two ends. Looking up the rest from reference TRBV5-5 and TRBJ1-5 gives the full variable domain: DAGVTQSPTHLIKTRGQQVTLRCSPISGHKSVSWYQQVLGQGPQFIFQYYEKEERGRGNFPDRFSARQFPNYSSELNVNALLLGDSALYLCASSLGQGQPQHFGDGTRLSIL.

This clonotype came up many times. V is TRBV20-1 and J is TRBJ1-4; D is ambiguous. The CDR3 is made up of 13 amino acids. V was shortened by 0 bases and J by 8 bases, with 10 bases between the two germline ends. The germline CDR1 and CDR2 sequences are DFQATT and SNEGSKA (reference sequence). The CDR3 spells CSARDPFAEKLFF. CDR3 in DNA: TGCAGTGCTAGAGATCCATTCGCCGAAAAACTGTTTTTT.

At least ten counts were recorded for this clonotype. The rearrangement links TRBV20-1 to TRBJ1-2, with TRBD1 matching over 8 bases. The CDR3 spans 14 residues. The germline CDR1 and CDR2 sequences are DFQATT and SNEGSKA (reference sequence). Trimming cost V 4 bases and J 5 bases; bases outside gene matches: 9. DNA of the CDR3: TGCAGTGCTATTGGTGGACAGGGCGTTTATGGCTACACCTTC. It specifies CSAIGGQGVYGYTF.

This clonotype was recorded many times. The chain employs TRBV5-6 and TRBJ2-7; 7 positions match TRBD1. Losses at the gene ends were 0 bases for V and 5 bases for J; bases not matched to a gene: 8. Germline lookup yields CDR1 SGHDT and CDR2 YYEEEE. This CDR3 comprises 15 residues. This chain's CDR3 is CASSLAAGGRNEQYF. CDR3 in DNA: TGTGCCAGCAGCTTGGCGGCAGGGGGAAGGAACGAGCAGTACTTC.

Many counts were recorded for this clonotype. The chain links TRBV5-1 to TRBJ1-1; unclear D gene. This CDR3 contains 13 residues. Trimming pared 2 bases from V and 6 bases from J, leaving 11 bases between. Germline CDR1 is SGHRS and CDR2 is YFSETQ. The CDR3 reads CASSFLTRAEAFF. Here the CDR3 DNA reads TGCGCCAGCAGCTTTTTAACGAGGGCTGAAGCTTTCTTT. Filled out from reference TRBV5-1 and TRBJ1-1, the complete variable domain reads KAGVTQTPRYLIKTRGQQVTLSCSPISGHRSVSWYQQTPGQGLQFLFEYFSETQRNKGNFPGRFSGRQFSNSRSEMNVSTLELGDSALYLCASSFLTRAEAFFGQGTRLTVV.

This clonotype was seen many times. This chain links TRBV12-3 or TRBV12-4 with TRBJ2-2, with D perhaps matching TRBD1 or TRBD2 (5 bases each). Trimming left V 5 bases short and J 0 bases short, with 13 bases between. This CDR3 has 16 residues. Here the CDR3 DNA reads TGTGCCAGCAGTCCTCGGGGCAATTCGAACACCGGGGAGCTGTTTTTT. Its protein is CASSPRGNSNTGELFF.

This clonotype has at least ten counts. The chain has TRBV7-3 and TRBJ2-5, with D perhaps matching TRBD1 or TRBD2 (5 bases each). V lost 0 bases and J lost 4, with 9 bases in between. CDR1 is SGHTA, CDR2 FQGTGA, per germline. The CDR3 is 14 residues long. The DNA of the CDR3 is TGTGCCAGCAGCTTAACGCCAGGGAGAGAGACCCAGTACTTC. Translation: CASSLTPGRETQYF. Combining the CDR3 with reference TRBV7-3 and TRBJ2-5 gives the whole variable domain GAGVSQTPSNKVTEKGKYVELRCDPISGHTALYWYRQSLGQGPEFLIYFQGTGAADDSGLPNDRFFAVRPEGSVSTLKIQRTERGDSAVYLCASSLTPGRETQYFGPGTRLLVL.